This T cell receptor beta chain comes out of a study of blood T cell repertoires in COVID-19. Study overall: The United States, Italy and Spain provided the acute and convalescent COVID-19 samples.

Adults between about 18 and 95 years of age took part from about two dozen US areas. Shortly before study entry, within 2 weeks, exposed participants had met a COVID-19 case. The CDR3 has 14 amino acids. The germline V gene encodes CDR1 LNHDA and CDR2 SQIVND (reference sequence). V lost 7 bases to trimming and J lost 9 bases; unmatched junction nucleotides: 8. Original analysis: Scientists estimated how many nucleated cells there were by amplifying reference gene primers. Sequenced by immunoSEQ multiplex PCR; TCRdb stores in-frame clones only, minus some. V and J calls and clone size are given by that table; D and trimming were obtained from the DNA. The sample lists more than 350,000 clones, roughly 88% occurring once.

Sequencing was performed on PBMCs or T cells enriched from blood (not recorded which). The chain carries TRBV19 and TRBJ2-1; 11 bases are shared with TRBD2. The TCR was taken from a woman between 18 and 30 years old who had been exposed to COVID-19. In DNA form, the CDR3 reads TGTGCCAGTACCCGGAATAGCGGGAGGGGTGAGCAGTTCTTC. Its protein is CASTRNSGRGEQFF.